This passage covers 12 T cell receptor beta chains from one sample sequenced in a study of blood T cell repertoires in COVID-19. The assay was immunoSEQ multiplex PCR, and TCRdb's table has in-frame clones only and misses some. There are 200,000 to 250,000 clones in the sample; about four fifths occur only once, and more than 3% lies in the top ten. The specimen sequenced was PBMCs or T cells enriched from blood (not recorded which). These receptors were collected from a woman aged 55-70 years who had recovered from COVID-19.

DNA of the CDR3: TGTGCCAGCAGCCCGACAGCAACGAGCTCTGGAAACACCATATATTTT. Amino acid sequence: CASSPTATSSGNTIYF. The chain employs TRBV2 and TRBJ1-3, with a tentative D call TRBD1 (5 bases). There are 16 residues in the CDR3. Looked up from germline, CDR1 is SNHLY and CDR2 is FYNNEI. V was pared by 6 bases and J by 0 bases, with 15 bases between.

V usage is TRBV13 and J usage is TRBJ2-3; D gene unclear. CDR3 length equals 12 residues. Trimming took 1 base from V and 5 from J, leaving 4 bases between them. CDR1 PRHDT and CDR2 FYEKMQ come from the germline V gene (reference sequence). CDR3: CASSLAGDTQYF. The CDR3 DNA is TGTGCCAGCAGCTTAGCGGGAGATACGCAGTATTTT.

Written as DNA, the CDR3 is TGTGCCAGTAAAGGACAGGGCGAACAGCCCCAGCATTTT. Translated: CASKGQGEQPQHF. The genes are TRBV19 and TRBJ1-5; 8 bases match TRBD1. The germline V gene encodes CDR1 LNHDA and CDR2 SQIVND (reference sequence). There are 13 residues in the CDR3. Losses at the gene ends were 7 bases for V and 7 bases for J; bases not matched to a gene: 6. Together with reference TRBV19 and TRBJ1-5, the CDR3 gives the full variable domain: DGGITQSPKYLFRKEGQNVTLSCEQNLNHDAMYWYRQDPGQGLRLIYYSQIVNDFQKGDIAEGYSVSREKKESFPLTVTSAQKNPTAFYLCASKGQGEQPQHFGDGTRLSIL.

The CDR3 loop is CASSLRMGLAKNEQFF. The CDR3, as DNA: TGTGCCAGCAGCTTAAGGATGGGACTAGCTAAAAATGAGCAGTTCTTC. V is TRBV7-2 and J is TRBJ2-1; 9 nucleotides align to TRBD2. J gave up 7 bases and V 2 bases, and 9 bases lay outside the gene matches. The CDR3 has 16 amino acids. Germline loops: CDR1 SGHTA, CDR2 FQGNSA. Complete variable domain (other parts from reference TRBV7-2 and TRBJ2-1): GAGVSQSPSNKVTEKGKDVELRCDPISGHTALYWYRQSLGQGLEFLIYFQGNSAPDKSGLPSDRFSAERTGGSVSTLTIQRTQQEDSAVYLCASSLRMGLAKNEQFFGPGTRLTVL.

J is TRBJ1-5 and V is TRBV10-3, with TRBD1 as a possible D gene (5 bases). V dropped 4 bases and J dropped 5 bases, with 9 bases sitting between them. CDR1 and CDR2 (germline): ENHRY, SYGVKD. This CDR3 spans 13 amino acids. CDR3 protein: CAISGRVDQPQHF. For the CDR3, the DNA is TGTGCCATCAGTGGCAGGGTGGATCAGCCCCAGCATTTT.

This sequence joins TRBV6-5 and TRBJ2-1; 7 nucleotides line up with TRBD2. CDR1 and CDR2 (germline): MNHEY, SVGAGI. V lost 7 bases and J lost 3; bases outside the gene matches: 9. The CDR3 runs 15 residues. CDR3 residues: CASTAWGGGYNEQFF. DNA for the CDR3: TGTGCCAGCACCGCTTGGGGCGGGGGCTACAATGAGCAGTTCTTC.

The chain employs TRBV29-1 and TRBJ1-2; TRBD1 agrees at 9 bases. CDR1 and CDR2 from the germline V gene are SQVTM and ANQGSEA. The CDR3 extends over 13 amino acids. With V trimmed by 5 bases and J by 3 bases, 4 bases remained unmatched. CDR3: CSVRNRGHYGYTF. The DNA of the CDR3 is TGCAGCGTTCGTAACAGGGGGCACTATGGCTACACCTTC. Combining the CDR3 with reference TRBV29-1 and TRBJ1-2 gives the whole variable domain SAVISQKPSRDICQRGTSLTIQCQVDSQVTMMFWYRQQPGQSLTLIATANQGSEATYESGFVIDKFPISRPNLTFSTLTVSNMSPEDSSIYLCSVRNRGHYGYTFGSGTRLTVV.

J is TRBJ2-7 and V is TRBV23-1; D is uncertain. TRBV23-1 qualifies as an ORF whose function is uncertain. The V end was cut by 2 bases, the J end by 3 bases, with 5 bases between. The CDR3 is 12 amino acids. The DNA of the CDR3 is TGCGCCAGCAGTCAACACAGCTACGAGCAGTACTTC. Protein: CASSQHSYEQYF.

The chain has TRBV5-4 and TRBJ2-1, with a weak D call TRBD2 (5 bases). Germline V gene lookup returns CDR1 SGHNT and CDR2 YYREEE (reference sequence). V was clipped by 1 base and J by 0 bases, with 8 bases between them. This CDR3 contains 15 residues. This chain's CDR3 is CASSLFTSSYNEQFF. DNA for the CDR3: TGTGCCAGCAGCTTGTTCACTAGCTCCTACAATGAGCAGTTCTTC. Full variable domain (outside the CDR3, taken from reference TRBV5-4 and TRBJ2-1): ETGVTQSPTHLIKTRGQQVTLRCSSQSGHNTVSWYQQALGQGPQFIFQYYREEENGRGNFPPRFSGLQFPNYSSELNVNALELDDSALYLCASSLFTSSYNEQFFGPGTRLTVL.

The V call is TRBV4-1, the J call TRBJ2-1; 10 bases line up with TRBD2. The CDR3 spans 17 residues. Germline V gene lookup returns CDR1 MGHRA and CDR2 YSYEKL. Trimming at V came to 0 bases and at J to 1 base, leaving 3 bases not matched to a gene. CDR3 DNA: TGCGCCAGCAGCCAAGAATGGACTAGCGGTTCCTACAATGAGCAGTTCTTC. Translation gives CASSQEWTSGSYNEQFF.

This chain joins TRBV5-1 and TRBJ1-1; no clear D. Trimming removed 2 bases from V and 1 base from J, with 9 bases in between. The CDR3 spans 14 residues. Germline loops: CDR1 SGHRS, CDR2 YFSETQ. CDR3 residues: CASSLSAGNTEAFF. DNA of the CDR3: TGCGCCAGCAGCTTATCGGCAGGGAACACTGAAGCTTTCTTT.

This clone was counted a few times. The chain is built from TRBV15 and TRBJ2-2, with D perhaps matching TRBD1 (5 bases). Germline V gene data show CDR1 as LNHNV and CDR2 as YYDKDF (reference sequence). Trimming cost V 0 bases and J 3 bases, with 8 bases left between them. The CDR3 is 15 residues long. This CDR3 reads CATSRDGADTGELFF. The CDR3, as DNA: TGTGCCACCAGCAGAGATGGGGCAGACACCGGGGAGCTGTTTTTT.